This T cell receptor beta chain originates from a study of blood T cell repertoires in COVID-19 (dated by TCRdb to between 2020 and 2021). For the study in its entirety: Samples from collaborators originated in the United States, Italy and Spain and spanned both the acute and convalescent phases of COVID-19. The material from the prospective study consisted of cDNA or gDNA derived from T cells, B-cell-depleted T cells, or PBMCs. The dataset comprised deeply sampled blood TCRbeta repertoires from subjects exposed to, actively infected with, or recovered from COVID-19. The repertoires were released in a freely available public database meant as a resource for research on the immune response to SARS-CoV-2. The samples were drawn from the first 160 participants of the ongoing ImmuneRACE study and from some 1,300 subjects provided by 6 global collaborators. Sample metadata almost always included a de-identified subject ID, COVID-19 status, age in years and sex. Where available, HLA class I and class II types were taken from metadata supplied by the sample provider and were not determined by assay-based typing. The research as a whole found: How much clinical and demographic metadata was included differed by source and by participant, and the metadata was provided uncurated.

Of note for this clone: The antigen it binds to is not known. Base qualities are not at hand, and no much larger clone is one base apart.

The immunoSEQ Assay, a bias-controlled multiplex PCR, was used to amplify TCRbeta CDR3 regions from genomic DNA. On the study's bioinformatics: The number of nucleated cells in each sample was estimated by amplification of reference gene primers within the assay. To quantify the absolute abundance of each unique TCRbeta CDR3 rearrangement, sequence reads were collapsed and filtered. For each sample, productive Simpson clonality was calculated by taking the square root of Simpson's diversity index across productive rearrangements. TCRdb took this table from immuneACCESS and kept in-frame rearrangements with V and J called. Such tables lack part of the clones; where checked against another copy, unresolved V genes explain under half of the gap, and the rest is unexplained. The V and J calls and clone size come from that table; D and trimming were worked out from the DNA. This sample holds 30,000 to 35,000 clones; roughly four fifths were observed only once. The ten most abundant clones make up over 3.5% of the sample.

The cysteine opens and the phenylalanine closes a CDR3 of 15 amino acids. The DNA shown is the 45-base CDR3, in frame from base 1. The V end gives up 3 bases and the J end 7 bases, leaving 9 bases in the junction not matched to a gene. Taken from the germline V gene (reference sequence), the CDR1 and CDR2 loops are MNHEY and SMNVEV. Collaborating institutions collected whole blood in K2EDTA tubes following their own protocols. For TCRbeta analysis, collaborators shipped samples as frozen whole blood, isolated PBMCs, or DNA extracted from either of those sample types. This sequence was found in a man aged 45 to 65 with acute or convalescent COVID-19. The sequenced sample consisted of peripheral blood. The V and J genes are TRBV27 and TRBJ1-2; 9 bases in between match TRBD1. The DNA sequence is given as TGTGCCAGCAGTTTGAGGGGGACAGGGCTCCGTGGCTACACCTTC. Its protein is CASSLRGTGLRGYTF.